This is a list of T cell receptor beta chains from one sample in a study of shared clonotypes between healthy human individuals. Repertoires were generated with immunoSEQ multiplex PCR, while TCRdb's copy carries only in-frame clones and drops some. There are some 2.1 million clones in the sample; 85% to 95% occur only once, and 1.5% to 2% lies in the top ten. Sequenced material: naive CD8+ T cells from PBMCs. These receptors came from a man aged 18 to 29 in good health. Some clones in this sample may be carry-over from other donors' samples. CDR3s include the opening cysteine and the closing phenylalanine or tryptophan. A D gene is named only where the DNA matches it firmly. Clone size is stated in some rows and not others, as once, few, many or a class when expanded.

J gene | clone size | D gene | V gene | CDR3 protein | CDR3 DNA
TRBJ2-6 | . | . | TRBV7-2 | CASSLVRRALLSGANVLTF | TGTGCCAGCAGCTTAGTTCGCAGAGCCCTCCTATCTGGGGCCAACGTCCTGACTTTC
TRBJ1-3 | . | . | TRBV4-2 | CASGGTSGNTIYF | TGTGCCAGCGGTGGGACCTCTGGAAACACCATATATTTT
TRBJ2-7 | . | . | TRBV4-3 | CASSQDVESYEQYF | TGCGCCAGCAGCCAAGACGTGGAATCCTACGAGCAGTACTTC
TRBJ2-7 | . | TRBD1 | TRBV14 | CASSQYGTGLIEQYF | TGTGCCAGCAGCCAATACGGGACAGGGCTTATCGAGCAGTACTTC
TRBJ2-6 | few | . | TRBV5-1 | CASSLEQSGANVLTF | TGCGCCAGCAGCTTGGAACAGTCTGGGGCCAACGTCCTGACTTTC
TRBJ2-1 | . | TRBD2 | TRBV13 | CASSAQTSGIYNEQFF | TGTGCCAGCAGCGCCCAGACTAGCGGGATTTACAATGAGCAGTTCTTC
TRBJ2-1 | . | . | TRBV30 | CAGSTGSYNEQFF | TGTGCCGGGAGTACAGGGTCCTACAATGAGCAGTTCTTC
TRBJ1-5 | . | TRBD1 | TRBV19 | CASSIPRDRIQPQHF | TGTGCCAGTAGCATTCCCCGGGACAGGATACAGCCCCAGCATTTT
TRBJ1-1 | once | TRBD1 | TRBV5-3 | CARSQRRDRAPGTEAFF | TGTGCCAGAAGTCAACGCCGGGACAGGGCGCCGGGCACTGAAGCTTTCTTT
TRBJ1-5 | . | TRBD1 | TRBV9 | CASSPGTGTSNQPQHF | TGTGCCAGCAGCCCTGGGACAGGGACGAGCAATCAGCCCCAGCATTTT
TRBJ2-1 | . | TRBD1 | TRBV13 | CASSLVGDRGNEQFF | TGTGCCAGCAGCCTCGTAGGTGACAGGGGGAATGAGCAGTTCTTC
TRBJ2-7 | once | . | TRBV7-9 | CASNQEVTYEQYF | TGTGCCAGCAACCAGGAGGTAACCTACGAGCAGTACTTC
TRBJ2-7 | . | . | TRBV10-2 | CASTPDAPGYEQYF | TGCGCCAGCACCCCGGACGCCCCCGGCTACGAGCAGTACTTC
TRBJ2-1 | . | . | TRBV5-4 | CASSQRLRYNEQFF | TGTGCCAGCAGCCAAAGACTTAGATACAATGAGCAGTTCTTC
TRBJ2-5 | . | . | TRBV7-9 | CASSVRDETQYF | TGTGCCAGCAGCGTCAGGGATGAGACCCAGTACTTC
TRBJ2-2 | once | . | TRBV5-6 | CASRDRRVYNTGELFF | TGTGCCAGCAGGGATCGGCGGGTTTATAACACCGGGGAGCTGTTTTTT
TRBJ2-7 | . | . | TRBV28 | CASSRANSYEQYF | TGTGCCAGCAGTCGGGCAAACTCCTACGAGCAGTACTTC
TRBJ2-5 | . | . | TRBV9 | CASSVAAAGETQYF | TGTGCCAGCAGCGTAGCAGCGGCAGGTGAGACCCAGTACTTC
TRBJ2-3 | . | TRBD2 | TRBV9 | CASSVSLQRDEDTQYF | TGTGCCAGCAGCGTATCCCTTCAGCGGGATGAAGATACGCAGTATTTT
TRBJ2-2 | once | . | TRBV11-2 | CASSPSAGATGELFF | TGTGCCAGCAGCCCGAGTGCAGGAGCCACCGGGGAGCTGTTTTTT
TRBJ2-1 | . | . | TRBV10-2 | CASGESMDFYPRFF | TGCGCCAGCGGGGAAAGCATGGACTTTTACCCCCGATTCTTC
TRBJ2-5 | . | . | TRBV9 | CASSVEGLAETQYF | TGTGCCAGCAGCGTAGAGGGGTTAGCGGAGACCCAGTACTTC
TRBJ2-7 | . | . | TRBV6-5 | CASSYLPLRSAEQYF | TGTGCCAGCAGTTACCTCCCCCTGCGGTCGGCCGAGCAGTACTTC
TRBJ1-3 | . | . | TRBV6-6 | CASSYTGFSGNTIYF | TGTGCCAGCAGTTACACTGGGTTCTCTGGAAACACCATATATTTT
TRBJ2-5 | . | . | TRBV27 | CASSFGGAAQETQYF | TGTGCCAGCAGTTTCGGGGGAGCGGCCCAAGAGACCCAGTACTTC
TRBJ2-1 | . | . | TRBV9 | CASSVFTGAPYNEQFF | TGTGCCAGCAGCGTATTTACGGGAGCTCCCTACAATGAGCAGTTCTTC
TRBJ2-1 | . | TRBD2 | TRBV27 | CASSPIAGAGEQFF | TGTGCCAGCAGTCCCATAGCGGGAGCAGGGGAGCAGTTCTTC
TRBJ1-1 | . | TRBD1 | TRBV27 | CASSLTHRGLGTEAFF | TGTGCCAGCAGTTTAACCCACAGGGGGCTCGGTACTGAAGCTTTCTTT
TRBJ2-2 | . | . | TRBV7-9 | CASSLASGELFF | TGTGCCAGCAGCTTAGCCTCCGGGGAGCTGTTTTTT
TRBJ1-6 | . | . | TRBV4-2 | CASSPRRGPNSPLHF | TGTGCCAGCAGCCCCCGACGGGGGCCCAATTCACCCCTCCACTTT
TRBJ1-2 | . | TRBD1 | TRBV7-2 | CASSSRDRGNYGYTF | TGTGCCAGCAGCTCAAGGGACAGGGGGAACTATGGCTACACCTTC
TRBJ2-7 | . | . | TRBV28 | CASGHREDYEQYF | TGTGCCAGCGGTCACAGGGAGGACTACGAGCAGTACTTC
TRBJ2-5 | . | . | TRBV7-9 | CASRSHGTVYQETQYF | TGTGCCAGCAGATCACACGGGACCGTGTACCAAGAGACCCAGTACTTC
TRBJ2-4 | . | . | TRBV6-1 | CASSGGGGDIQYF | TGTGCCAGCAGCGGAGGGGGAGGGGACATTCAGTACTTC
TRBJ2-1 | . | TRBD2 | TRBV12-5 | CASGFWLAEGNEQFF | TGTGCTAGTGGTTTTTGGCTAGCGGAGGGCAATGAGCAGTTCTTC
TRBJ2-1 | . | . | TRBV27 | CASSLRGIEQFF | TGTGCCAGCAGTTTAAGGGGGATTGAGCAGTTCTTC